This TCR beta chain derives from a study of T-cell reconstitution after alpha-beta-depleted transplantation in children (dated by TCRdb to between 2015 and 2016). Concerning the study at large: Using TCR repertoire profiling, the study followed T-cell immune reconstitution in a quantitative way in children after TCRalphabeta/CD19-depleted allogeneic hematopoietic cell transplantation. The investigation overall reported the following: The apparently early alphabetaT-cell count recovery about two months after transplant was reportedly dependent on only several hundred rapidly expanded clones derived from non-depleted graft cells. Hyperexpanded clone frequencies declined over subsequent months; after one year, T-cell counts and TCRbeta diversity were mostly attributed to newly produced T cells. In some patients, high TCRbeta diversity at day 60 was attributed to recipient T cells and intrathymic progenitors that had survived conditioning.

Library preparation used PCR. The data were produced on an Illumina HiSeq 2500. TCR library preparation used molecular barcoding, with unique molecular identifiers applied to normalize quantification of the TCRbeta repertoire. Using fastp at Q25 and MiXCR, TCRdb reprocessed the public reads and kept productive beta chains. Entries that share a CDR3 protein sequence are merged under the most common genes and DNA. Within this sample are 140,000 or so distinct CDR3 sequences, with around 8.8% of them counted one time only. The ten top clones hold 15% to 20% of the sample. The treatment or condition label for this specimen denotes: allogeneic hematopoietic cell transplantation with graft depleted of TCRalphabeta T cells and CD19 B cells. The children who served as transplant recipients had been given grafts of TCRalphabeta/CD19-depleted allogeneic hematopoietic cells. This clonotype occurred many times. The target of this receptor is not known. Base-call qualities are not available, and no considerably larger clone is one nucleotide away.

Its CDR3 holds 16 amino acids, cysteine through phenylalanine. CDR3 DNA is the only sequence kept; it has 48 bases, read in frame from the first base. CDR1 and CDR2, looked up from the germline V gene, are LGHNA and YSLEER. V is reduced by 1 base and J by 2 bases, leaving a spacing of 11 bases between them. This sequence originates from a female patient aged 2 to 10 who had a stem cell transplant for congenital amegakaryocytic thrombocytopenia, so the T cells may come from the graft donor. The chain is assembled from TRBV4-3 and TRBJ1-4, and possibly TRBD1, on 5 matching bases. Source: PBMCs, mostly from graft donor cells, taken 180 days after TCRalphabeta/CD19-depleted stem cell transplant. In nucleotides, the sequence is TGCGCCAGCAGCCAAGTTCAGGGAGCTACTAATGAAAAACTGTTTTTT. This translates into CASSQVQGATNEKLFF.